These T cell receptor beta chains were read from a single sample in a study of cytomegalovirus exposure and HLA in healthy donors. Profiling relied on immunoSEQ multiplex PCR, and the TCRdb table lists in-frame clones only, not all of them. The profile shows about 110,000 clones, about 13% of them singletons. Sequencing was done on a sample of PBMCs. The receptors derive from a man aged 35 to 55 in good health and CMV-seropositive. Both conserved end residues are part of each CDR3. Fields, in order: D gene, V gene, J gene, clone size, CDR3 DNA, CDR3 protein. A D gene is named only where the DNA matches it firmly. Rows give clone size only sometimes, using once, few, many, or a class for an expanded clone.

TRBD2	TRBV5-3	TRBJ2-1	NA	TGTGCCAGAAGCCATCGGACTAGCGGGGACGTCGATGAGCAGTTCTTC	CARSHRTSGDVDEQFF
TRBD2	TRBV13	TRBJ2-1	few	TGTGCCAGCAGCCCCCCCGTGGGCGGGAGAAGGTATGAGCAGTTCTTC	CASSPPVGGRRYEQFF
NA	TRBV6-6	TRBJ2-1	few	TGTGCCAGCAGTAAGACTGCCAGGGGTGAGGAGTTCTTC	CASSKTARGEEFF
NA	TRBV9	TRBJ2-7	few	TGTGCCAGCAGCGAAAGTAGCGGCCTAGGAGTTGGATATCAGTACTTC	CASSESSGLGVGYQYF
NA	TRBV7-2	TRBJ2-7	NA	TGTGCCAGCAGGAGGGACACCTCCTACGAGCAGTACTTC	CASRRDTSYEQYF
TRBD1	TRBV19	TRBJ1-5	NA	TGTGCCAGCCGGCCCCCCATACAGGGGAACAATCAGCCCCAGCATTTT	CASRPPIQGNNQPQHF
NA	TRBV5-1	TRBJ2-1	NA	TGCGCCAGCAGCTTGGCTAGGGAGGCCCAGCAGTTCTTC	CASSLAREAQQFF
NA	TRBV14	TRBJ1-4	NA	TGTGCCAGCAGTCCCCGGGAAAGGGAGGAGAGACTGTTTTTT	CASSPREREERLFF
NA	TRBV6-5	TRBJ2-5	few	TGTGCCAGCAGTTACTCACTGTTGGAGACCCAGTACTTC	CASSYSLLETQYF
NA	TRBV5-8	TRBJ1-2	NA	TGTGCCAGCAGGGACTCGAATAACTATGGCTACACCTTC	CASRDSNNYGYTF
NA	TRBV28	TRBJ2-6	few	TGTGCCAGCAGTTTACAGGGATCTGGGGCCAACGTCCTGACTTTC	CASSLQGSGANVLTF
NA	TRBV19	TRBJ2-3	NA	TGTGCCAGTAGTACGGTGACACACAGCACAGATACGCAGTATTTT	CASSTVTHSTDTQYF
TRBD1	TRBV19	TRBJ2-7	few	TGTGCCAGTAGTAGCCAGGGGGCAGTTTCCTACGAGCAGTACTTC	CASSSQGAVSYEQYF
NA	TRBV7-8	TRBJ2-1	NA	TGTGCCAGCAGCTTAGACGGGATCTCCTACAATGAGCAGTTCTTC	CASSLDGISYNEQFF
TRBD1	TRBV4-1	TRBJ1-2	NA	TGCGCCAGCAGCCCCCAATTCAGAGGGGGCGCAGACTATGGCTACACCTTC	CASSPQFRGGADYGYTF
TRBD2	TRBV5-6	TRBJ2-3	NA	TGTGCCAGCAGCTTGGGAGCGGGAGGGCCAGATACGCAGTATTTT	CASSLGAGGPDTQYF
NA	TRBV18	TRBJ1-4	few	TGTGCCAGCTCACCAGCGGCCGGGACAAAGGAAAAACTGTTTTTT	CASSPAAGTKEKLFF
TRBD1	TRBV5-6	TRBJ2-7	NA	TGTGCCAGCAGCTTACAGGGACAGGGGAGCTACGAGCAGTACTTC	CASSLQGQGSYEQYF
NA	TRBV6-5	TRBJ2-7	NA	TGTGCCAGCAGTATAAGACAGTTCTCCTACGAGCAGTACTTC	CASSIRQFSYEQYF
TRBD2	TRBV10-3	TRBJ2-1	NA	TGTGCCATCAGTGAGTCGGCTAGCGGGAGGGCCTTCAATGAGCAGTTCTTC	CAISESASGRAFNEQFF
TRBD2	TRBV6-5	TRBJ2-7	few	TGTGCCAGCAGTGGGGGACTAGCGGGCACCTACGAGCAGTACTTC	CASSGGLAGTYEQYF
NA	TRBV5-1	TRBJ1-4	few	TGCGCCAGCAGCTGGGGGCCTACGAGTGAAAAACTGTTTTTT	CASSWGPTSEKLFF
TRBD2	TRBV27	TRBJ2-5	few	TGTGCCAGCAGTCCCTTAGCGGGAGTGATGGAGACCCAGTACTTC	CASSPLAGVMETQYF
TRBD1	TRBV6-1	TRBJ1-1	NA	TGTGCCAGCAGTTTTTACGGACAGGGCGGTACTGAAGCTTTCTTT	CASSFYGQGGTEAFF
NA	TRBV6-1	TRBJ2-5	few	TGTGCCAGCAGTGATGAGTACCGTCCTCAAGAGACCCAGTACTTC	CASSDEYRPQETQYF
NA	TRBV7-2	TRBJ1-1	few	TGTGCCAGCAGCTTAGTGGGACAAGGCTGGGCGAACACTGAAGCTTTCTTT	CASSLVGQGWANTEAFF
NA	TRBV18	TRBJ2-7	NA	TGTGCCAGCTCACCAAGCGGCAACGCCTACGAGCAGTACTTC	CASSPSGNAYEQYF
NA	TRBV19	TRBJ1-1	NA	TGTGCCAGTAGTATAGGAGCGGCAAACACTGAAGCTTTCTTT	CASSIGAANTEAFF